These 4 T cell receptor beta chains were all obtained from the same sample, sequenced in a study of identical twins. A single record per CDR3 protein comes from TCRdb applying MiXCR to the 5' RACE reads. The repertoire holds around 370,000 distinct CDR3 sequences, with roughly 9% as singletons. The specimen sequenced was naive T cells sorted from blood. The receptor set was obtained from a woman in her forties or fifties in good health.

This clonotype was counted many times. The chain is built from TRBV10-3 and TRBJ2-7; unclear D gene. The germline V gene has CDR1 ENHRY and CDR2 SYGVKD. The CDR3 spans 12 residues. The V end lost 3 bases, the J end lost 0 bases, and 3 bases lay between the germline ends. CDR3 DNA sequence: TGTGCCATCAGTGACAGCTCCTACGAGCAGTACGTC. Translation: CAISDSSYEQYV.

The chain joins TRBV2 to TRBJ2-1; D might be TRBD1 (5 bases). The CDR3 loop spans 13 amino acids. The germline V and J ends were trimmed by 6 bases and 4 bases, with 10 bases remaining between them. The V gene's germline CDR1 is SNHLY and CDR2 FYNNEI. CDR3 region: CASRDTRYNEQFF. The CDR3 DNA reads TGTGCCAGCAGGGACACCCGATACAATGAGCAGTTCTTC. Using reference TRBV2 and TRBJ2-1 for the parts outside the CDR3, the full variable domain is EPEVTQTPSHQVTQMGQEVILRCVPISNHLYFYWYRQILGQKVEFLVSFYNNEISEKSEIFDDQFSVERPDGSNFTLKIRSTKLEDSAMYFCASRDTRYNEQFFGPGTRLTVL.

This clonotype was recorded at least ten times. The V gene is TRBV24-1, the J gene TRBJ2-1; D call uncertain. CDR1 is KGHDR, CDR2 SFDVKD, per germline. The V gene lost 5 bases and the J gene lost 6 bases, with 10 bases spanning the gap. There are 13 residues in the CDR3. The CDR3 sequence: CATSGSVGNEQFF. Written as DNA, the CDR3 is TGTGCCACCAGTGGAAGCGTGGGCAATGAGCAGTTCTTC.

V usage is TRBV5-1 and J usage is TRBJ1-1; D is perhaps TRBD1 (6 bases). V was shortened by 0 bases and J by 4 bases, with 13 bases between the two germline ends. Germline CDR1 and CDR2: SGHRS and YFSETQ. The CDR3 has 15 amino acids. The CDR3 coding sequence is TGCGCCAGCAGCTTGGCCTCCGGGGGCTCCACTGAAGCTTTCTTT. Protein product: CASSLASGGSTEAFF.